The 19 T cell receptor beta chains listed next were all sequenced from one sample in a study of Graves' ophthalmopathy and Graves' hyperthyroidism. RNA transcripts yielded amplified TCR beta CDR3 regions. After a first-round RT-PCR with HTBI primers, a second-round multiplex PCR was run. One entry per CDR3 protein, called by TCRdb with MiXCR from the multiplex PCR reads. Of 650,000 to 900,000 distinct CDR3 sequences listed, roughly 40% are singletons. The sequencing sample was made of peripheral blood. The receptors here all came from an adult man with Graves' ophthalmopathy.

The genes are TRBV19 and TRBJ1-6, with D perhaps TRBD1 (6 bases). Per the germline V gene, CDR1 is LNHDA and CDR2 is SQIVND (reference sequence). CDR3 length equals 16 residues. Trimming left V 1 base short and J 5 bases short, with 12 bases between. CDR3 DNA sequence: TGTGCCAGTAGTATAGGGGCAGGGGAAGATAATTCACCCCTCCACTTT. Its protein is CASSIGAGEDNSPLHF.

With regard to this clonotype: A much larger clone is a single base away; this may be a read error. This rearrangement joins TRBV10-3 to TRBJ1-1, with TRBD1 identical over 9 bases. The germline V gene encodes CDR1 ENHRY and CDR2 SYGVKD. Trimming cost V 1 base and J 3 bases; bases outside gene matches: 9. This CDR3 region has 17 residues. CDR3 region: CAISEYGRQGVDTEAFF. In nucleotides, the CDR3 is TGTGCCATCAGTGAGTACGGTAGACAGGGGGTGGACACTGAAGCTTTCTTT.

The chain uses TRBV10-3 and TRBJ2-7; D may match TRBD1 or TRBD2 (5 bases each). Germline V gene sequence: CDR1 ENHRY, CDR2 SYGVKD. This CDR3 contains 15 residues. Trimming took off 10 bases at V and 0 bases at J, with 19 bases between the two ends. For the CDR3, the DNA is TGTGCCAGCAGCCAAGGGGCGGGTCTCTCCTACGAGCAGTACTTC. Protein: CASSQGAGLSYEQYF.

The V call is TRBV29-1, the J call TRBJ1-5; 8 bases agree with TRBD1. The CDR3 contains 13 residues. Trimming at V came to 7 bases and at J to 14 bases, leaving 16 bases not matched to a gene. Germline V CDR1 and CDR2: SQVTM, ANQGSEA. DNA of the CDR3: TGCAGCGCAGGACAGGGCGGTGGAGGCTACGAGCATTTT. It codes for CSAGQGGGGYEHF. Based on the CDR3 plus reference TRBV29-1 and TRBJ1-5, the full variable domain is SAVISQKPSRDICQRGTSLTIQCQVDSQVTMMFWYRQQPGQSLTLIATANQGSEATYESGFVIDKFPISRPNLTFSTLTVSNMSPEDSSIYLCSAGQGGGGYEHFGDGTRLSIL.

The V call is TRBV24-1, the J call TRBJ1-5; maybe TRBD1 (5 bases). The CDR3 contains 15 residues. CDR1 is KGHDR, CDR2 SFDVKD, per germline. V dropped 6 bases and J dropped 4 bases, with 15 bases sitting between them. Written as DNA, the CDR3 is TGTGCCACCAGTAATACAGGACTGGTTAATCAGCCCCAGCATTTT. Translation: CATSNTGLVNQPQHF.

CDR3 nucleotides: TGTGCCAGTAGTATTTCGACAGGAAGCAATCAGCCCCAGCATTTT. This translates into CASSISTGSNQPQHF. This chain links TRBV19 with TRBJ1-5, with D possibly TRBD1 on 6 matching bases. The V end lost 3 bases, the J end lost 1 base, and 10 bases lay between the germline ends. CDR3 size: 15 residues. Germline V gene data show CDR1 as LNHDA and CDR2 as SQIVND (reference sequence).

This clonotype appeared once. This chain joins TRBV25-1 and TRBJ2-7, with 11 bases matching TRBD1. Germline V CDR1 and CDR2: MGHDK, SYGVNS. This CDR3 has 16 residues. The V gene end was trimmed by 1 base and the J gene end by 7 bases; junction bases not matched to a gene: 9. CDR3 sequence (DNA): TGTGCCAGCAGTGAATTGGGGACAGGGGGGCGGAATGAGCAGTACTTC. Protein product: CASSELGTGGRNEQYF.

Details on this clonotype: With a much larger clone just one base away, this may be a read error. This is likely a read error, given that the CDR3 carries no conserved phenylalanine or tryptophan at its end. The chain couples TRBV7-2 to TRBJ2-2; D is unclear. Trimming took off 0 bases at V and 4 bases at J, with 3 bases between the two ends. Per the germline V gene, CDR1 is SGHTA and CDR2 is FQGNSA. The CDR3 spans 13 residues. The CDR3 here is CASSLALTGELFC. The CDR3 DNA is TGTGCCAGCAGCTTAGCGCTCACCGGGGAGCTGTTTTGT.

This clonotype appeared a few times. A junction boundary mismatches the germline segment, possibly from a read error. This chain links TRBV13 with TRBJ1-6, with 8 bases that match TRBD1. The CDR3 is 16 residues long. Germline-derived CDR1 and CDR2 are PRHDT and FYEKMQ (reference sequence). The CDR3: CASSSRTGLSNSPLHF. CDR3 coding DNA: TGCGCCAGCAGCAGCAGGACAGGGTTATCCAATTCACCCCTCCACTTT.

The genes are TRBV14 and TRBJ1-1, with D perhaps TRBD1 (5 bases). V was cut by 0 bases and J by 3 bases, with 11 bases left in between. Germline values: CDR1 SGHDN, CDR2 FVKESK. The CDR3 consists of 15 residues. CDR3 amino acids: CASSQDRGDDTEAFF. The CDR3 DNA follows: TGTGCCAGCAGCCAAGACCGGGGGGACGACACTGAAGCTTTCTTT.

This chain uses TRBV11-1 with TRBJ2-7, with D possibly being TRBD2 (6 bases). Germline V gene sequence: CDR1 SGHAT, CDR2 FQDESV (reference sequence). Deletions cut 2 bases from V and 4 bases from J, with 12 bases between. CDR3 length equals 14 residues. The CDR3 nucleotides are TGTGCCAGCAGCTTACCGGGACTTTTATACGAGCAGTACTTC. It translates to CASSLPGLLYEQYF.

On this clonotype: This is likely a read error, given that the CDR3 carries no conserved phenylalanine or tryptophan at its end. The rearrangement uses TRBV20-1 and TRBJ2-5, with D possibly being TRBD1 or TRBD2 (5 bases each). The V gene's germline CDR1 is DFQATT and CDR2 SNEGSKA (reference sequence). Trimming cost V 3 bases and J 3 bases, with 17 bases left between them. The CDR3 is 15 residues long. The CDR3 DNA sequence: TGCAGTGCTAGCGAGCCGGGACGGATAGAAGAGACCCAGTACCTC. Translated: CSASEPGRIEETQYL.

The chain uses TRBV20-1 and TRBJ1-4; no clear D. V gave up 4 bases and J gave up 3 bases, with 12 bases separating them. This CDR3 is built from 14 residues. Germline values: CDR1 DFQATT, CDR2 SNEGSKA (reference sequence). CDR3 residues: CSAKVLGSNEKLFF. The CDR3 DNA sequence: TGCAGTGCTAAAGTGCTCGGCTCTAATGAAAAACTGTTTTTT.

This clonotype showed up many times. This chain joins TRBV10-3 and TRBJ2-5; 7 positions agree with TRBD1. In germline, CDR1 is ENHRY, CDR2 SYGVKD. This CDR3 contains 14 residues. The trim removed 6 bases at V and 1 base at J, leaving 5 bases unmatched. The CDR3 DNA reads as TGTGCCATCAGGCCGGACAGGAGCCAAGAGACCCAGTACTTC. It translates to CAIRPDRSQETQYF.

This clonotype has ten or more counts. V and J are TRBV12-3 or TRBV12-4 and TRBJ1-5, with D possibly being TRBD1 (6 bases). The CDR3 is 13 residues long. V was trimmed by 2 bases and J by 7 bases, leaving 9 bases between them. This chain's CDR3 is CASSLTGRQPQHF. In DNA, the CDR3 is TGTGCCAGCAGTTTAACAGGGCGCCAGCCCCAGCATTTT.

The chain is built from TRBV2 and TRBJ2-5; 7 nucleotides align to TRBD1. The V and J ends lost 8 bases and 7 bases, in that order; junction bases with no gene match: 7. Per the germline V gene, CDR1 is SNHLY and CDR2 is FYNNEI. This CDR3 has 12 amino acids. CDR3 coding DNA: TGTGCCAGCTCTACAAACAGGGGGACCCAGTACTTC. Its protein product is CASSTNRGTQYF.

This clonotype was counted only a few times. One end of the junction does not line up with germline, which may come from a read error. The J gene is TRBJ2-7, the V gene TRBV24-1; weak D call: TRBD2 (5 bases). This CDR3 region has 15 residues. CDR1 and CDR2 (germline): KGHDR, SFDVKD. The CDR3 reads CATGDSRSGLYEQYF. The CDR3 bases are TGTGCCACCGGTGATTCTCGGAGCGGCTTATACGAGCAGTACTTC.

This clonotype has a count of ten or more. The chain uses TRBV25-1 and TRBJ2-2; D is unresolved. The germline V and J ends were trimmed by 2 bases and 6 bases, with 4 bases remaining between them. This CDR3 region has 12 residues. Germline assignment: CDR1 MGHDK and CDR2 SYGVNS. The CDR3, as DNA: TGTGCCAGCAGTGAAGGCTCCGGGGAGCTGTTTTTT. Translated: CASSEGSGELFF.

The chain links TRBV12-3 or TRBV12-4 to TRBJ1-6, with 7 bases identical to TRBD1. J gave up 3 bases and V 5 bases, and 4 bases lay outside the gene matches. The CDR3 spans 15 residues. CDR3 coding DNA: TGTGCCAGCAGTGGGGACAGAATCTATAATTCACCCCTCCACTTT. It is translated as CASSGDRIYNSPLHF.